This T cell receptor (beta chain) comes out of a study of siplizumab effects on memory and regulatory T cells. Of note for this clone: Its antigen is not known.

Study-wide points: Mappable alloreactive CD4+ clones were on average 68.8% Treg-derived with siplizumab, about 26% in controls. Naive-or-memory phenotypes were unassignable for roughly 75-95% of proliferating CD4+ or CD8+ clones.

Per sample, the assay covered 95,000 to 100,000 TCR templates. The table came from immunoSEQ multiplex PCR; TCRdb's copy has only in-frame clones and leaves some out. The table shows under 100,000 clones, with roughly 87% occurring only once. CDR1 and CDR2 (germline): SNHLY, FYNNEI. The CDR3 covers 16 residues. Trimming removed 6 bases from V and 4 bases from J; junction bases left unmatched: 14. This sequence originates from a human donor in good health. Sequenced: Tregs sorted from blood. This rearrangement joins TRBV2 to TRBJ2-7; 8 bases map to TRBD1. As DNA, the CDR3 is TGTGCCAGCAGACCTACCCCCCGGGACAGGATTTACGAGCAGTACTTC. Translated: CASRPTPRDRIYEQYF.